These T cell receptor beta chains were read from a single sample in a study of multiple sclerosis patients with progressive multifocal leukoencephalopathy. Data came from immunoSEQ multiplex PCR; TCRdb stores just in-frame clones and leaves some out. This sample has 30,000 or so clones, with 90% found just once. Sequenced here: PBMCs, sampled from a patient treated with natalizumab. The origin of the receptors is a human donor with multiple sclerosis. CDR3s include the opening cysteine and the closing phenylalanine or tryptophan. D genes are given only for firm matches. A row's size may be missing; if present it is once, few, many or a size class.

V	size	D	J	DNA	CDR3
TRBV5-6	-	TRBD2	TRBJ2-3	TGTGCCAGCAGCTTGGACGGGGGGAATACGCAGTATTTT	CASSLDGGNTQYF
TRBV11-2	-	TRBD2	TRBJ2-7	TGTGCCAGCAGCTTGAGGACTAGCGGGCACTACGAGCAGTACTTC	CASSLRTSGHYEQYF
TRBV10-2	once	-	TRBJ2-1	TGCGCCACCACCGCTACCGGCAATGAGCAGTTCTTC	CATTATGNEQFF
TRBV12-5	-	TRBD1	TRBJ2-1	TGTGCTAGTGGTTTGGAAGGGACAGGGGACGAGCAGTTCTTC	CASGLEGTGDEQFF
TRBV13	-	-	TRBJ1-2	TGTGCCAGCAGCTACGGGCTAAGCGATAACTATGGCTACACCTTC	CASSYGLSDNYGYTF
TRBV4-3	-	-	TRBJ1-4	TGCGCCAGCAGCCAAGGAGGCACTCAAAGTGAAAAACTGTTTTTT	CASSQGGTQSEKLFF
TRBV6-1	-	TRBD1	TRBJ2-7	TGTGCCAGCAGGGCGGACAGGATCCGCGAGCAGTACTTC	CASRADRIREQYF
TRBV9	-	-	TRBJ1-2	TGTGCCAGCAGCGTAGAGCCGGGTAGGAATGGCTACACCTTC	CASSVEPGRNGYTF
TRBV7-6	-	-	TRBJ1-5	TGTGCCAGCAGCTTAGCTGGGGGGGTCAGCAATCAGCCCCAGCATTTT	CASSLAGGVSNQPQHF
TRBV15	-	-	TRBJ2-5	TGTGCCACCAGCGGACAGAACCAAGAGACCCAGTACTTC	CATSGQNQETQYF
TRBV7-9	few	-	TRBJ1-2	TGTGCCAGCAGCCATGACCACAGGGAAGGCTACACCTTC	CASSHDHREGYTF
TRBV7-8	once	TRBD2	TRBJ2-5	TGTGCCAGCAGCGGGAGCGGGGGGGCAGGGGAGACCCAGTACTTC	CASSGSGGAGETQYF
TRBV6-6	-	-	TRBJ1-6	TGTGCCAGCAGCTCCGCCCCGAGCTCCTATAATTCACCCCTCCACTTT	CASSSAPSSYNSPLHF
TRBV30	once	-	TRBJ1-1	TGTGCCTACCGCCCGGGGGGTGGCACTGAAGCTTTCTTT	CAYRPGGGTEAFF
TRBV6-1	-	-	TRBJ1-1	TGTGCCAGCAGTGAAATCCGCGAGGGGACCTGGGTCCCCATGAACACTGAAGCTTTCTTT	CASSEIREGTWVPMNTEAFF